One and the same sample provided the 16 T cell receptor beta chains below, sequenced in a study of cytomegalovirus exposure and HLA in healthy donors. The PCR made use of 60 Vbeta and 13 Jbeta primers. TCRdb's copy holds only in-frame clones and misses some; the assay was immunoSEQ multiplex PCR. The sample has 150,000 to 200,000 clones; around 76% are singletons. The material sequenced was PBMCs. The receptors here all came from a woman aged 25 to 39 in good health and CMV-seropositive.

The genes are TRBV5-4 and TRBJ2-7, with 15 bases that match TRBD2. Trimming cost V 3 bases and J 6 bases; bases outside gene matches: 1. Germline assignment: CDR1 SGHNT and CDR2 YYREEE (reference sequence). This CDR3 is built from 14 residues. As DNA, the CDR3 is TGTGCCAGCAGCTGGACTAGCGGGGGGGCCGAGCAGTACTTC. Its translation: CASSWTSGGAEQYF.

This clone has just a few counts. The genes are TRBV5-1 and TRBJ2-5; 15 bases map to TRBD2. The CDR3 consists of 16 residues. Germline loops: CDR1 SGHRS, CDR2 YFSETQ. Trimming took 2 bases from V and 4 from J; bases not matched to a gene: 3. The CDR3 loop is CASSFGTSGGRETQYF. The CDR3 bases are TGCGCCAGCAGCTTCGGGACTAGCGGGGGGAGAGAGACCCAGTACTTC.

The chain uses TRBV6-5 and TRBJ1-2, with D uncertain. Germline V gene lookup returns CDR1 MNHEY and CDR2 SVGAGI. This CDR3 comprises 15 residues. V lost 0 bases, J lost 5 bases, and 13 bases lay in between. The CDR3: CASSYSTLQLYGYTF. The CDR3 DNA reads as TGTGCCAGCAGTTACTCGACATTACAGTTGTATGGCTACACCTTC.

Concerning this clone itself: Different DNA sequences within this sample yield the same CDR3. This chain uses TRBV11-3 with TRBJ2-3; TRBD2 might be the D (6 bases). The CDR3 extends over 15 amino acids. The V and J ends lost 2 bases and 1 base respectively, with 10 bases between them. Looked up from germline, CDR1 is SGHNT and CDR2 is YENEEA. This CDR3 reads CASSLSWGGTDTQYF. DNA of the CDR3: TGTGCCAGCAGCTTAAGTTGGGGGGGCACAGATACGCAGTATTTT. Combining the CDR3 with reference TRBV11-3 and TRBJ2-3 gives the whole variable domain EAGVVQSPRYKIIEKKQPVAFWCNPISGHNTLYWYLQNLGQGPELLIRYENEEAVDDSQLPKDRFSAERLKGVDSTLKIQPAELGDSAVYLCASSLSWGGTDTQYFGPGTRLTVL.

This rearrangement joins TRBV6-5 to TRBJ2-2; tentative D call: TRBD2 (5 bases). Trimming stripped 8 bases from V and 7 bases from J, with 14 bases between. This CDR3 comprises 13 residues. From germline, CDR1 is MNHEY and CDR2 SVGAGI. CDR3 DNA sequence: TGTGCCAGCTCGCGACCCCGGGGCGGGGAGCTGTTTTTT. It codes for CASSRPRGGELFF.

The rearrangement joins TRBV7-8 to TRBJ2-7; 11 bases align to TRBD1. From germline, CDR1 is SGHVS and CDR2 FQNEAQ. With V trimmed by 3 bases and J by 0 bases, 19 bases remained unmatched. The CDR3 spans 21 residues. The CDR3 is CASSLRQKDRGLGAASYEQYF. The CDR3 region has the DNA TGTGCCAGCAGCTTGCGTCAAAAGGACAGGGGGCTTGGAGCCGCCTCCTACGAGCAGTACTTC. Complete variable domain (other parts from reference TRBV7-8 and TRBJ2-7): GAGVSQSPRYKVAKRGQDVALRCDPISGHVSLFWYQQALGQGPEFLTYFQNEAQLDKSGLPSDRFFAERPEGSVSTLKIQRTQQEDSAVYLCASSLRQKDRGLGAASYEQYFGPGTRLTVT.

This clone was detected once. V and J are TRBV4-3 and TRBJ1-3; D is possibly TRBD1 (5 bases). V gave up 4 bases and J gave up 16 bases, with 20 bases separating them. CDR3 length: 13 residues. Per the germline V gene, CDR1 is LGHNA and CDR2 is YSLEER. The CDR3 here is CASSRNDGTGLYF. In nucleotides, the CDR3 is TGCGCCAGCAGCCGCAATGATGGGACTGGACTGTATTTT.

In its sample, this clone was seen a few times. This chain's CDR3 is CASIGQANSPLHF. CDR3 bases: TGTGCCAGCATTGGACAGGCTAATTCACCCCTCCACTTT. The chain links TRBV28 to TRBJ1-6, with 7 bases aligning to TRBD1. The germline V gene encodes CDR1 MDHEN and CDR2 SYDVKM. Trimming took 7 bases from V and 6 from J; bases not matched to a gene: 3. This CDR3 spans 13 amino acids.

The rearrangement uses TRBV9 and TRBJ2-2; 8 positions match TRBD2. J gave up 1 base and V 4 bases, and 6 bases lay outside the gene matches. Per the germline V gene, CDR1 is SGDLS and CDR2 is YYNGEE. This CDR3 has 16 residues. The CDR3 nucleotides read TGTGCCAGCAGCCCCAGCGGGGGTCTGAACACCGGGGAGCTGTTTTTT. It specifies CASSPSGGLNTGELFF.

The chain has TRBV7-6 and TRBJ2-7; 12 nucleotides match TRBD2. In germline, CDR1 is SGHVS, CDR2 FNYEAQ. The CDR3 is made up of 16 amino acids. The junction had 7 bases not matched to a gene; V was cut back by 4 bases and J by 3 bases. In DNA, the CDR3 is TGTGCCAGCAGCTCCCATCCTAGCGGGGGGGGCTACGAGCAGTACTTC. Translated, it gives CASSSHPSGGGYEQYF.

The chain uses TRBV18 and TRBJ1-2; 9 bases fit TRBD1. From germline, CDR1 is KGHSH and CDR2 LQKENI. This CDR3 region has 15 residues. Germline trimming cut 6 bases from V and 10 bases from J; bases unmatched to any gene: 15. CDR3 protein: CASSTMGGTGSDYTF. CDR3 coding DNA: TGTGCCAGCTCCACCATGGGCGGGACAGGGTCCGACTACACCTTC.

The chain recombines TRBV4-2 with TRBJ2-7; the D gene is possibly TRBD1 (6 bases). Germline CDR1 is LGHNA and CDR2 is YNFKEQ. The CDR3 spans 17 residues. The ends were cut back, 0 bases at V and 4 bases at J, with 19 bases in the middle. This chain's CDR3 is CASSQEFWGQGDYEQYF. CDR3 bases: TGTGCCAGCAGCCAAGAATTTTGGGGGCAGGGTGATTACGAGCAGTACTTC.

This chain connects TRBV9 to TRBJ2-1; 12 nucleotides agree with TRBD2. Looked up from germline, CDR1 is SGDLS and CDR2 is YYNGEE. The CDR3 length is 19 residues. Trimming removed 4 bases from V and 6 bases from J; junction bases left unmatched: 17. The CDR3 DNA sequence: TGTGCCAGCAGCCCACAGGGGTGGTCTAGCGGGGGGGTGTTCAATGAGCAGTTCTTC. It translates to CASSPQGWSSGGVFNEQFF.

CDR3 residues: CAEAGVGGGRSPLHF. As DNA, the CDR3 is TGTGCCGAAGCGGGCGTTGGCGGCGGTCGATCACCCCTCCACTTT. The gene calls are TRBV30 and TRBJ1-6; D is ambiguous. The V gene's germline CDR1 is GTSNPN and CDR2 SVGIG (reference sequence). Trimming took 8 bases from V and 10 from J, leaving 24 bases between them. The CDR3 is 15 residues long.

The rearrangement joins TRBV5-1 to TRBJ2-1; possible D gene TRBD1, 6 bases. The germline gives CDR1 SGHRS, CDR2 YFSETQ. The CDR3 contains 13 residues. V was cut by 3 bases and J by 8 bases, with 12 bases left in between. CDR3 in DNA: TGCGCCAGCAGCTACAGGGATTTGGATGAGCAGTTCTTC. As protein: CASSYRDLDEQFF.

This clone was detected a few times. The rearrangement links TRBV2 to TRBJ1-2; 7 nucleotides match TRBD1. V was pared by 7 bases and J by 5 bases, with 4 bases of the junction left unmatched. The CDR3 is 12 residues long. In germline, CDR1 is SNHLY, CDR2 FYNNEI. DNA for the CDR3: TGTGCCAGCACCGAGGACAGGTATGGCTACACCTTC. Its protein is CASTEDRYGYTF.